The clone carrying this T cell receptor (beta chain) was counted once. Using RNA template, CDR3s of TCR alpha and beta were amplified with iRepertoire arm-PCR. Each CDR3 protein is one row after TCRdb ran MiXCR on the multiplex PCR reads. The table has 300,000 to 450,000 distinct CDR3 sequences, around 38% seen once. The entry originates in a study of glioma-infiltrating T cells. The germline gives CDR1 SGHRS, CDR2 YFSETQ. With 0 bases removed from V and 6 bases from J, the gap between germline ends came to 15 bases. The CDR3 covers 15 residues. The source of this sequence is a human donor with low-grade glioma or glioblastoma, undergoing nonglioma brain surgery, or in good health (not recorded which). The chain joins TRBV5-1 to TRBJ1-1; D is ambiguous. Sequenced material: glioma tissue, nonneoplastic brain tissue, or PBMCs (not recorded which). CDR3 nucleotides: TGCGCCAGCAGCTTGGTCCCGGGTATGAGCGCTGAAGCTTTCTTT. Encoded protein: CASSLVPGMSAEAFF.